The 5 T cell receptor beta chains below all came from one sample that was sequenced in a study of T cells after yellow fever vaccination. TCRdb recomputed calls from the 5' RACE reads with MiXCR, one row per CDR3 protein. Of nearly 350,000 distinct CDR3 sequences listed, around 8.1% were seen once; the top ten hold approximately 15%. Sequences were derived from PBMCs, sampled more than 35 days after the first yellow fever vaccination. The receptors derive from a man aged 18 to 30 who received the YFV17D yellow fever vaccine.

This clonotype occurred a few times. This chain joins TRBV7-8 and TRBJ1-1, with D uncertain. The CDR3 loop spans 13 amino acids. The germline V gene has CDR1 SGHVS and CDR2 FQNEAQ. V gave up 0 bases and J gave up 6 bases, with 8 bases separating them. The chain's CDR3 is CASSLAVSPEAFF. In DNA form, the CDR3 reads TGTGCCAGCAGCTTAGCTGTTAGCCCTGAAGCTTTCTTT.

The table lists this clonotype with a few counts. This rearrangement joins TRBV4-3 to TRBJ2-4, with 14 bases identical to TRBD2. Germline lookup yields CDR1 LGHNA and CDR2 YSLEER. The CDR3 totals 18 residues. V gave up 3 bases and J gave up 6 bases; unmatched junction bases: 10. The CDR3 loop reads CASSQGLAGASRGNIQYF. The CDR3 bases are TGCGCCAGCAGCCAGGGACTAGCGGGGGCCTCGAGGGGAAACATTCAGTACTTC.

This clonotype was counted many times. The chain recombines TRBV12-3 or TRBV12-4 with TRBJ2-3; D unresolved. CDR3 size: 12 residues. The V end was cut by 1 base, the J end by 10 bases, with 9 bases between. The CDR3 DNA follows: TGTGCCAGCAGTTTAGAGGCAGCCGCGCAGTATTTT. Its translation is CASSLEAAAQYF.

The chain uses TRBV20-1 and TRBJ2-5; D may be TRBD2 (5 bases). Trimming cost V 3 bases and J 1 base, with 12 bases left between them. The CDR3 runs to 14 residues. In germline, CDR1 is DFQATT, CDR2 SNEGSKA (reference sequence). CDR3 nucleotide sequence: TGCAGTGCTAGGCCCCGAGCGGCCCAAGAGACCCAGTACTTC. Protein sequence: CSARPRAAQETQYF.

The rearrangement joins TRBV12-3 or TRBV12-4 to TRBJ1-5; D is unclear. V was shortened by 3 bases and J by 8 bases, with 8 bases between the two germline ends. The CDR3 totals 12 residues. The CDR3 sequence: CASSLTREPQHF. CDR3 bases: TGTGCCAGCAGTTTGACCCGGGAGCCCCAGCATTTT.